The source of this T cell receptor (beta chain) is a study of T cell changes during pregnancy in multiple sclerosis. In this sample, this clone turned up once. Generated by immunoSEQ multiplex PCR, the TCRdb table keeps only in-frame clones and is missing some. Of 35,000 to 55,000 clones listed, roughly 93% are singletons. The CDR3 totals 17 residues. Looked up from germline, CDR1 is SGHRS and CDR2 is YFSETQ. Germline trimming cut 1 base from V and 5 bases from J; bases unmatched to any gene: 6. The source was CD8+ T cells from peripheral blood mononuclear cells, collected after pregnancy. V gene TRBV5-1 combines with J gene TRBJ1-4; 12 bases map to TRBD1. The source is a female donor with multiple sclerosis, enrolled in a pregnancy study. This CDR3 reads CASSLYTGTGGNEKLFF. CDR3 DNA: TGCGCCAGCAGCTTGTATACCGGGACAGGGGGCAATGAAAAACTGTTTTTT.